These 18 T cell receptor beta chains were sequenced from one sample in a study of lymphopenia after photon versus proton radiotherapy. Profiled with immunoSEQ multiplex PCR; TCRdb holds only in-frame clones, not every one. The sample comprises about 45,000 clones, over 75% of which are singletons, and 2% to 2.5% rests with the top ten. The sample in question was peripheral blood, obtained from a patient treated with photon-based radiotherapy. The source is a man in his forties with gastric cancer.

V gene TRBV7-2 combines with J gene TRBJ1-4; unclear D gene. V was clipped by 2 bases and J by 7 bases, with 11 bases between them. Germline V gene sequence: CDR1 SGHTA, CDR2 FQGNSA. The CDR3 spans 14 residues. The CDR3 DNA is TGTGCCAGCAGCTTATCAGGCATCGGTGAAAAACTGTTTTTT. Its protein product is CASSLSGIGEKLFF.

V gene TRBV11-2 combines with J gene TRBJ2-3; 13 bases agree with TRBD2. V lost 1 base and J lost 3; bases outside the gene matches: 4. This CDR3 comprises 17 residues. CDR1 is SGHAT and CDR2 is FQNNGV in the germline V gene. CDR3 DNA: TGTGCCAGCAGCTTAGGAACTAGCGGGGGGGCTACAGATACGCAGTATTTT. The encoded protein is CASSLGTSGGATDTQYF.

This clone was detected only once. The chain links TRBV7-2 to TRBJ1-4, with D perhaps matching TRBD1 (5 bases). The V and J ends lost 1 base and 5 bases respectively, with 11 bases between them. CDR3 length equals 15 residues. Germline loops: CDR1 SGHTA, CDR2 FQGNSA. CDR3 nucleotide sequence: TGTGCCAGCAGCTTAGACGGGGGTCCAAATGAAAAACTGTTTTTT. This translates into CASSLDGGPNEKLFF.

This chain links TRBV9 with TRBJ2-5; 8 positions match TRBD2. The CDR3 spans 14 residues. From germline, CDR1 is SGDLS and CDR2 YYNGEE. V shed 3 bases, J shed 1 base, and the junction held 2 bases outside the gene matches. The DNA of the CDR3 is TGTGCCAGCAGCGACGGGACTAGCCAAGAGACCCAGTACTTC. Its protein product is CASSDGTSQETQYF.

The CDR3 protein is CASSLVGEHYNEQFF. The CDR3 bases are TGTGCCAGCAGCTTAGTCGGGGAGCACTACAATGAGCAGTTCTTC. The genes are TRBV7-9 and TRBJ2-1, with D maybe TRBD2 (5 bases). Germline assignment: CDR1 SEHNR and CDR2 FQNEAQ (reference sequence). The CDR3 contains 15 residues. V was cut by 1 base and J by 3 bases, with 10 bases left in between.

This clone is a singleton in its sample. V is TRBV7-2 and J is TRBJ1-2, with D unclear. V dropped 5 bases and J dropped 3 bases, with 10 bases sitting between them. This CDR3 has 13 amino acids. The germline V gene has CDR1 SGHTA and CDR2 FQGNSA. The CDR3 protein is CASSPGVDYGYTF. CDR3 in DNA: TGTGCCAGCAGCCCCGGGGTGGACTATGGCTACACCTTC.

The chain uses TRBV5-6 and TRBJ2-6, with D perhaps matching TRBD1 (6 bases). The V and J ends lost 1 base and 4 bases respectively, with 18 bases between them. This CDR3 comprises 18 residues. The germline gives CDR1 SGHDT, CDR2 YYEEEE. CDR3: CASSLFRGPTVGANVLTF. Written as DNA, the CDR3 is TGTGCCAGCAGCTTGTTCAGGGGCCCTACCGTAGGGGCCAACGTCCTGACTTTC.

This clone was counted between two and nine times. This chain uses TRBV4-3 with TRBJ2-3, with a weak D call TRBD2 (5 bases). In germline, CDR1 is LGHNA, CDR2 YSLEER. V was trimmed by 0 bases and J by 3 bases, leaving 10 bases between them. CDR3 length: 15 residues. The CDR3, as DNA: TGCGCCAGCAGCCAAGATTTACTAGAAACAGATACGCAGTATTTT. This sequence encodes CASSQDLLETDTQYF.

The V gene is TRBV27, the J gene TRBJ1-2; a possible D gene is TRBD1 (6 bases). Germline V gene sequence: CDR1 MNHEY, CDR2 SMNVEV (reference sequence). V lost 5 bases and J 4 bases, leaving 17 bases between the germline ends. This CDR3 has 15 residues. DNA for the CDR3: TGTGCCAGCAGTCGGGGGGGCAGCGGGGCCTATGGCTACACCTTC. It specifies CASSRGGSGAYGYTF.

As regards this clone: With a much larger clone just one base away, this may be a read error. Other nucleotide sequences in the sample specify the same CDR3. The chain links TRBV7-9 to TRBJ1-5; D gene uncertain. The germline CDR1 and CDR2 sequences are SEHNR and FQNEAQ (reference sequence). There are 12 residues in the CDR3. V lost 1 base, J lost 6 bases, and 4 bases lay in between. CDR3: CASSLVGQPQHF. The CDR3 DNA is TGTGCCAGCAGCTTAGTAGGTCAGCCCCAGCATTTT.

This rearrangement joins TRBV15 to TRBJ2-7; D call uncertain. Germline V gene lookup returns CDR1 LNHNV and CDR2 YYDKDF (reference sequence). There are 13 residues in the CDR3. V dropped 0 bases and J dropped 0 bases, with 3 bases sitting between them. CDR3 coding DNA: TGTGCCACCAGCAGAGAAAGCTCCTACGAGCAGTACTTC. It translates to CATSRESSYEQYF.

This sequence joins TRBV11-2 and TRBJ1-4, with D perhaps matching TRBD1 (5 bases). Trimming took 11 bases from V and 8 from J, leaving 21 bases between them. The CDR3 length is 14 residues. Germline values: CDR1 SGHAT, CDR2 FQNNGV. The CDR3 here is CASSPWTRDEKLFF. CDR3 sequence (DNA): TGTGCCTCGAGCCCCTGGACCAGGGACGAAAAACTGTTTTTT. The full variable domain, completed using reference TRBV11-2 and TRBJ1-4, is EAGVAQSPRYKIIEKRQSVAFWCNPISGHATLYWYQQILGQGPKLLIQFQNNGVVDDSQLPKDRFSAERLKGVDSTLKIQPAKLEDSAVYLCASSPWTRDEKLFFGSGTQLSVL.

V is TRBV29-1 and J is TRBJ2-5; 8 positions agree with TRBD1. Germline V gene data show CDR1 as SQVTM and CDR2 as ANQGSEA. This CDR3 is built from 13 residues. J lost 4 bases, V lost 7 bases, and 8 bases had no gene match. The CDR3 region has the DNA TGCAGCGCCCAGCGACAGGGGAGAGAGACCCAGTACTTC. Its translation: CSAQRQGRETQYF.

The rearrangement joins TRBV18 to TRBJ2-1; TRBD1 matches 8 bases. Germline CDR1 reads KGHSH; CDR2 reads LQKENI. CDR3 length: 14 residues. J was trimmed by 5 bases and V by 1 base; bases with no gene match: 1. In DNA, the CDR3 is TGTGCCAGCTCACCACAGACAGGGGACAATGAGCAGTTCTTC. Its translation: CASSPQTGDNEQFF.

This chain connects TRBV11-1 to TRBJ2-7, with 8 bases fitting TRBD1. Per germline, CDR1 SGHAT and CDR2 FQDESV (reference sequence). V trimming: 4 bases; J trimming: 2 bases; junction bases outside the gene matches: 4. This CDR3 contains 14 residues. Here the CDR3 DNA reads TGTGCCAGCAGCTCCAGGGGGCTTACCTACGAGCAGTACTTC. Translating gives CASSSRGLTYEQYF.

The chain couples TRBV6-6 to TRBJ1-2, with 10 bases fitting TRBD1. The V and J ends lost 3 bases and 7 bases, in that order; junction bases with no gene match: 11. Germline V lookup: CDR1 MNHNY, CDR2 SVGAGI (reference sequence). This CDR3 has 16 residues. The CDR3 loop is CASSYNPRDRGTGYTF. The CDR3 DNA reads as TGTGCCAGCAGTTATAACCCCCGGGACAGGGGCACTGGCTACACCTTC.

The CDR3 protein is CASSYSNQGAGYTF. The CDR3 coding sequence is TGTGCCAGCAGTTACTCGAACCAGGGCGCTGGCTACACCTTC. V usage is TRBV6-5 and J usage is TRBJ1-2; possible D gene TRBD1, 5 bases. The CDR3 spans 14 residues. The ends were cut back, 0 bases at V and 7 bases at J, with 12 bases in the middle. Germline V gene lookup returns CDR1 MNHEY and CDR2 SVGAGI.

The chain employs TRBV10-3 and TRBJ1-2, with TRBD1 matching over 7 bases. Germline CDR1 and CDR2: ENHRY and SYGVKD. J lost 3 bases, V lost 11 bases, and 15 bases had no gene match. CDR3 length: 15 residues. CDR3 DNA sequence: TGTGCCGTAATGCCAAGGAGGGGGCAGGACTATGGCTACACCTTC. Its translation: CAVMPRRGQDYGYTF.